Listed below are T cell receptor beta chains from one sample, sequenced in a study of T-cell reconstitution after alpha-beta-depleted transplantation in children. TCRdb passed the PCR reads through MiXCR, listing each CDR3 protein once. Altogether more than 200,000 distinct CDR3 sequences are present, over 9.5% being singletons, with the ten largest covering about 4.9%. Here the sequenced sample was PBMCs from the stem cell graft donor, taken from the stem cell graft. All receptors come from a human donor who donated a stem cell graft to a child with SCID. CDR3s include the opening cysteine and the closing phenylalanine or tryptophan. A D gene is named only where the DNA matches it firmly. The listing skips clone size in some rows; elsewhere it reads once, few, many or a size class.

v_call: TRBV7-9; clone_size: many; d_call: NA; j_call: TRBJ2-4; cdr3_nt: TGTGCCAGCAGCCAACTGCGGGGGCACCTAGTTAAAAACATTCAGTACTTC; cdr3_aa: CASSQLRGHLVKNIQYF
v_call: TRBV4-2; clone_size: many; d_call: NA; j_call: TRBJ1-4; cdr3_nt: TGTGCCAGCAACAAGGGCTCGGCTAATGAAAAACTGTTTTTT; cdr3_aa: CASNKGSANEKLFF
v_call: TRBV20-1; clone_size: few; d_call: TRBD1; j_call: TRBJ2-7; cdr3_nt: TGCAGTGCGGACCGGGACAGGTCCTACGAGCAGTACTTC; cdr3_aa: CSADRDRSYEQYF
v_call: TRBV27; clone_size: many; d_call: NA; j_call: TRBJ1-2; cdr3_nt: TGTGCCAGCAGTTTTCTCGAGGGAGATGGTGGCTACACCTTC; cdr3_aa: CASSFLEGDGGYTF
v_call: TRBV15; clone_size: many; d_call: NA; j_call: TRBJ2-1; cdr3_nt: TGTGCCACCAGCAGAGGAACAGGGTACGAGCAGTTCTTC; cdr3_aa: CATSRGTGYEQFF
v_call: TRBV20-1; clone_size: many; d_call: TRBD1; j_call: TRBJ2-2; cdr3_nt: TGCAGTGCTAGAACCGGGACAGGGGGCTACAACACCGGGGAGCTGTTTTTT; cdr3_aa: CSARTGTGGYNTGELFF
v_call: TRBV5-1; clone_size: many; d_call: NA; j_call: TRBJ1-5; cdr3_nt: TGCGCCAGCAGCCAGAAGGGCGGACATAGCAATCAGCCCCAGCATTTT; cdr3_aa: CASSQKGGHSNQPQHF
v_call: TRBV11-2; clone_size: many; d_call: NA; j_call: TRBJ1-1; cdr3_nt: TGTGCCAGCAGCCCCGGTCTTCCTAGGGACACTGAAGCTTTCTTT; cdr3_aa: CASSPGLPRDTEAFF
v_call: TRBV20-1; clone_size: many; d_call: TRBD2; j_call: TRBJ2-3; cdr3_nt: TGCAGTGCTGGTGACGGGACTAGGGGTACAGATACGCAGTATTTT; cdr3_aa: CSAGDGTRGTDTQYF
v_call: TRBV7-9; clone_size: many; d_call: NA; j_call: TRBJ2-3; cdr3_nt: TGTGCCAGCAGCTTAGTAAATGCGGGTGCAGATACGCAGTATTTT; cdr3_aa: CASSLVNAGADTQYF
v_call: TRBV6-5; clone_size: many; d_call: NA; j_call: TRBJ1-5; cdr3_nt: TGTGCCACTGGGTGGCCCCAGCATTTT; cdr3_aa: CATGWPQHF
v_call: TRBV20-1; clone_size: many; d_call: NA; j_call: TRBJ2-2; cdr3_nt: TGCAGTGCTAGAGCGGGGAGACGGAACACCGGGGAGCTGTTTTTT; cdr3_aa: CSARAGRRNTGELFF
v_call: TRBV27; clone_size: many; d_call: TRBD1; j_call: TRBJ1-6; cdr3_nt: TGTGCCAGCAGTTCGCCCGGGACAGGGAATAATTCACCCCTCCACTTT; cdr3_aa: CASSSPGTGNNSPLHF
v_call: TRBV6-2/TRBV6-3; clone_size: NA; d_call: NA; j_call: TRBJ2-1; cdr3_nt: TGTGCCAGCAGCCACCCTCACCTGAACAATGAGCAGTTCTTC; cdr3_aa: CASSHPHLNNEQFF
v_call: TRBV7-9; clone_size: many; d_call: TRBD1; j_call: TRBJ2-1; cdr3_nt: TGTGCCAGCAGCCCAGGACAGGGGGCAAACAATGAGCAGTTCTTC; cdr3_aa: CASSPGQGANNEQFF
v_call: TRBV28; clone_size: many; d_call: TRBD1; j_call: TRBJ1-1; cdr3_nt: TGTGCCAGCAGTTTAGGGACAGCCACTGAAGCTTTCTTT; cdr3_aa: CASSLGTATEAFF
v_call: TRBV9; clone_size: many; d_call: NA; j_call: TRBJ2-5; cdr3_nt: TGTGCCAGCAGCGTAGATTGGGGTACCGGGGCAGAAAAGACCCAGTACTTC; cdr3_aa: CASSVDWGTGAEKTQYF
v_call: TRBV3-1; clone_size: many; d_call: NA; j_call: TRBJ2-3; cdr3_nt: TGTGCCAGCAGCCAAGCTCTCGGCAGAAACACAGATACGCAGTATTTT; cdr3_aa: CASSQALGRNTDTQYF
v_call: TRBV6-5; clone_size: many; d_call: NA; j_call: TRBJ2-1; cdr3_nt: TGTGCCAGCAGTTACTCGATTGGAGGTAGAGGGGATGAGCAGTTCTTC; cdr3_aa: CASSYSIGGRGDEQFF
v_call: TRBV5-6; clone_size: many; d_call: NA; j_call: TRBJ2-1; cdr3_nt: TGTGCCAGCAGCCCGCCCCCCTACAATGAGCAGTTCTTC; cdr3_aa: CASSPPPYNEQFF
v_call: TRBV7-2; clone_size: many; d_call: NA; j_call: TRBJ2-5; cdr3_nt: TGTGCCAGCAGCTTTCGAGGGGAGACCCAGTACTTC; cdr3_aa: CASSFRGETQYF
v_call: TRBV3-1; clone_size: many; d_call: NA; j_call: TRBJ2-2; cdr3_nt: TGTGCCAGCAGCCAAGGGGACACCGGGGAGCTGTTTTTT; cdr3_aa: CASSQGDTGELFF
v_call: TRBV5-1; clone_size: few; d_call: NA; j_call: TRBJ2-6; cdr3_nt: TGCGCCAGCAGCTTGGGTGGTACGGGGGCCAACGTCCTGACTTTC; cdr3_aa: CASSLGGTGANVLTF
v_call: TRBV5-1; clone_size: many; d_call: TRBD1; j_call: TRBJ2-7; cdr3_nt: TGCGCCAGCAGCTTGAGACCGGGACAGGGGGCTTACGAGCAGTACTTC; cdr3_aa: CASSLRPGQGAYEQYF
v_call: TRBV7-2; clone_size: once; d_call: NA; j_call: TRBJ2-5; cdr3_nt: TGTGCCAGCAGCTTAGAGACCGCTAGCTACCAAGAGACCCAGTACTTC; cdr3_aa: CASSLETASYQETQYF
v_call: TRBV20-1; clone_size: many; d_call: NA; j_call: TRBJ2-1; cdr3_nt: TGCAGTGCCGAATCAGGGGGGGCCGGGTCCTACAATGAGCAGTTCTTC; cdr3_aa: CSAESGGAGSYNEQFF
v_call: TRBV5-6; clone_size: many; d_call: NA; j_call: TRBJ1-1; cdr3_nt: TGTGCCAGCAGCTTATTAGCGACTGAAGCTTTCTTT; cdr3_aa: CASSLLATEAFF
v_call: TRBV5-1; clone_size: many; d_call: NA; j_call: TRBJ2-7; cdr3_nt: TGCGCCAGCAGCGCGACCTTAGGGGAGCAGTACTTC; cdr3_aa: CASSATLGEQYF
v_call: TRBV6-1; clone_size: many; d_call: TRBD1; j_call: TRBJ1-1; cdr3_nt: TGTGCCAGCAGAACCACAGGGGGCACTGAAGCTTTCTTT; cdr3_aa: CASRTTGGTEAFF
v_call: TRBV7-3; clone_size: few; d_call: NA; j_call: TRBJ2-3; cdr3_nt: TGTGCCAGCAGGATGGGGGGGGCTCTGGCAGATACGCAGTATTTT; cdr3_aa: CASRMGGALADTQYF